These T cell receptor beta chains were read from a single sample in a study of T cell responses to AZD1222 COVID-19 vaccine. TCRdb keeps only in-frame clones here, not all; method: immunoSEQ multiplex PCR. The table lists about 94,000 clones, 85% to 90% of them singletons, with roughly 8.1% in the top ten. This material consisted of peripheral blood, taken on day 0 of AZD1222 vaccination. The receptors were gathered from an adult in good health. Each CDR3 is given with its conserved first and last residue. D genes are given only for firm matches. Size is omitted from some rows. Given values are once, few, many or a class for expanded clones.

v_gene	j_gene	abundance	d_gene	CDR3aa	CDR3nt
TRBV2	TRBJ2-7	-	TRBD1	CASSEGDRIPYEQYF	TGTGCCAGCAGTGAAGGGGACAGGATCCCCTACGAGCAGTACTTC
TRBV19	TRBJ1-5	once	TRBD1	CASSQERGRGDGRPQHF	TGTGCCAGTAGTCAAGAGAGGGGGCGAGGGGACGGGAGGCCCCAGCATTTT
TRBV3-1/TRBV3-2	TRBJ2-2	-	-	CASSQRGVNTGELFF	TGTGCCAGCAGCCAACGGGGAGTAAACACCGGGGAGCTGTTTTTT
TRBV7-3	TRBJ1-1	-	-	CASSLDRNTEAFF	TGTGCCAGCAGCCTAGACAGGAACACTGAAGCTTTCTTT
TRBV18	TRBJ1-5	-	-	CASSVVGGNQPQHF	TGTGCCAGCTCAGTGGTAGGTGGCAATCAGCCCCAGCATTTT
TRBV25-1	TRBJ1-4	-	-	CASSELGGDEKLFF	TGTGCCAGCAGTGAATTGGGGGGGGATGAAAAACTGTTTTTT
TRBV9	TRBJ2-1	-	TRBD2	CASSPGLADYEVKQFF	TGTGCCAGCAGCCCGGGACTAGCGGACTATGAGGTTAAGCAGTTCTTC
TRBV2	TRBJ2-2	-	-	CASSDPGMNTGELFF	TGTGCCAGCAGTGACCCAGGAATGAACACCGGGGAGCTGTTTTTT
TRBV2	TRBJ2-2	-	TRBD2	CASSFDGGRNTGELFF	TGTGCCAGCAGTTTTGACGGGGGGAGAAACACCGGGGAGCTGTTTTTT
TRBV19	TRBJ2-5	few	-	CASSGDIQETQYF	TGTGCCAGTAGTGGGGACATCCAAGAGACCCAGTACTTC
TRBV12-3/TRBV12-4	TRBJ1-1	-	-	CASSFSIIEAFF	TGTGCCAGCAGTTTCTCCATAATTGAAGCTTTCTTT
TRBV20-1	TRBJ2-7	-	-	CSARDLYEQYF	TGCAGTGCTAGAGATCTCTACGAGCAGTACTTC
TRBV21-1	TRBJ1-4	-	-	CASSKPQATNEKLFF	TGTGCCAGCAGCAAGCCACAGGCGACTAATGAAAAACTGTTTTTT
TRBV5-4	TRBJ1-1	-	-	CASSQAKGGTNKAFF	TGTGCCAGCAGCCAGGCTAAAGGGGGGACCAACAAAGCTTTCTTT
TRBV7-8	TRBJ2-3	few	-	CASSPMRGDTQYF	TGTGCCAGCAGCCCAATGAGAGGCGATACGCAGTATTTT
TRBV4-3	TRBJ2-3	-	-	CASSQEGGAASDSTDTQYF	TGCGCCAGCAGCCAAGAAGGAGGTGCGGCTAGCGATAGCACAGATACGCAGTATTTT
TRBV6-2/TRBV6-3	TRBJ2-7	few	TRBD1	CASSYAPDRGSGEQYF	TGTGCCAGCAGTTACGCACCGGACAGGGGATCGGGTGAGCAGTACTTC
TRBV19	TRBJ2-7	-	-	CASSIDPGHPSYEQYF	TGTGCCAGTAGTATAGACCCGGGACATCCTTCCTACGAGCAGTACTTC
TRBV3-1/TRBV3-2	TRBJ1-1	-	-	CASSQGTPTGGLLNTEAFF	TGTGCCAGCAGCCAAGGCACCCCTACAGGAGGGTTATTGAACACTGAAGCTTTCTTT
TRBV11-2	TRBJ2-7	-	TRBD1	CASSTYRGSSYEQYF	TGTGCCAGCAGCACCTACAGGGGTTCCTCCTACGAGCAGTACTTC
TRBV6-5	TRBJ1-1	-	TRBD1	CASTLQGAGTGEAFF	TGTGCCAGCACCCTACAGGGGGCCGGAACCGGTGAAGCTTTCTTT
TRBV5-4	TRBJ2-5	-	-	CASSSPSGLQETQYF	TGTGCCAGCAGCTCCCCTTCGGGGCTCCAAGAGACCCAGTACTTC
TRBV11-3	TRBJ1-1	-	-	CASSGDSNKAFF	TGTGCCAGCAGCGGCGATAGTAACAAAGCTTTCTTT
TRBV6-5	TRBJ2-7	-	TRBD1	CASRANIGQGYEQYF	TGTGCCAGCAGGGCTAATATCGGACAGGGCTACGAGCAGTACTTC
TRBV9	TRBJ1-5	-	-	CASSVDSHNQPQHF	TGTGCCAGCAGCGTAGACAGTCACAATCAGCCCCAGCATTTT
TRBV11-2	TRBJ2-5	once	-	CASSLGRQETQYF	TGTGCCAGCAGCTTGGGGAGACAAGAGACCCAGTACTTC
TRBV7-9	TRBJ1-5	-	TRBD1	CASSPQGAEQPQHF	TGTGCCAGCAGCCCACAGGGGGCTGAACAGCCCCAGCATTTT
TRBV5-4	TRBJ2-7	few	TRBD1	CASSASGTVEQYF	TGTGCCAGCAGCGCCTCCGGGACAGTAGAGCAGTACTTC